This T cell receptor beta chain came from a study of cytomegalovirus exposure and HLA in healthy donors. The primer mix had 60 Vbeta and 13 Jbeta primers. The method was immunoSEQ multiplex PCR; TCRdb's version includes in-frame clones alone and lacks a portion of them. The sample includes over 110,000 clones, over 65% of them seen just once. Germline CDR1 SGHAT, CDR2 FQNNGV. The CDR3 extends over 14 amino acids. Between the trimmed V and J ends, which lost 5 bases and 7 bases, there was a span of 14 bases. It was healthy bone marrow donors who served as donors. Donors likely had unrecorded immune exposures despite being nominally healthy when sampled.

The TCR sequence derives from a male donor in good health and CMV-seronegative. J is TRBJ1-4 and V is TRBV11-2, with D possibly being TRBD1 (6 bases). The sequenced sample consisted of PBMCs. The CDR3 is CASSDRSFGEKLFF. In DNA, the CDR3 is TGTGCCAGCAGCGACAGGTCGTTTGGTGAAAAACTGTTTTTT.